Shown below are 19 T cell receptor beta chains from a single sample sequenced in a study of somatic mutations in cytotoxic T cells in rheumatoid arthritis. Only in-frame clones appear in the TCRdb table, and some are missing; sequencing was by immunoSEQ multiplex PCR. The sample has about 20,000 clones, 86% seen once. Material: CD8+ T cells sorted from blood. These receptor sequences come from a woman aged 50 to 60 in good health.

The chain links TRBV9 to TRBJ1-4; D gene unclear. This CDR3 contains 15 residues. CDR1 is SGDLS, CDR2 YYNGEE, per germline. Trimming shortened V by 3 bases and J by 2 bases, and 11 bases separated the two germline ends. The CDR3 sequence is CASSAGGSTNEKLFF. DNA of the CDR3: TGTGCCAGCAGCGCCGGAGGTAGCACTAATGAAAAACTGTTTTTT.

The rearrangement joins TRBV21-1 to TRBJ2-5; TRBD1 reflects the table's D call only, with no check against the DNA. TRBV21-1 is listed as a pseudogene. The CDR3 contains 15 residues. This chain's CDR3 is CASSKARGSQETQYF. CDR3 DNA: TGTGCCAGCAGCAAAGCTAGGGGAAGTCAAGAGACCCAGTACTTC.

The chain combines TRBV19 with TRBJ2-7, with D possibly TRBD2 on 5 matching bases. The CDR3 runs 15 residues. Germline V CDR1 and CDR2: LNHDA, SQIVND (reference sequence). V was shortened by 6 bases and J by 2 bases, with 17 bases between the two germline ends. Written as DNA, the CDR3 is TGTGCCAGTAGAGTCTACGGAATCGGGACCTACGAGCAGTACTTC. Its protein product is CASRVYGIGTYEQYF. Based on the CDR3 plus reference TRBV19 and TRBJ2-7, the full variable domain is DGGITQSPKYLFRKEGQNVTLSCEQNLNHDAMYWYRQDPGQGLRLIYYSQIVNDFQKGDIAEGYSVSREKKESFPLTVTSAQKNPTAFYLCASRVYGIGTYEQYFGPGTRLTVT.

The CDR3 DNA sequence: TGTGCCAGCAGCTTCCCTAGCGGGGGTTCCTACAATGAGCAGTTCTTC. It yields the protein CASSFPSGGSYNEQFF. The chain uses TRBV7-2 and TRBJ2-1, with TRBD2 matching over 10 bases. The junction had 3 bases not matched to a gene; V was cut back by 3 bases and J by 1 base. CDR3 length: 16 amino acids. Germline CDR1 is SGHTA and CDR2 is FQGNSA.

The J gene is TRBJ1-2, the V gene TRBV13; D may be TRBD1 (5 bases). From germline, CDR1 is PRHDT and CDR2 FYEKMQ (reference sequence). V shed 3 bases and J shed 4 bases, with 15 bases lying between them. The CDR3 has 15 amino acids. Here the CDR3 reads CASSLGGGLLYGYTF. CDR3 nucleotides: TGTGCCAGCAGCTTGGGGGGGGGACTTCTCTATGGCTACACCTTC.

The CDR3 loop reads CASSTQNGPYSNQPQHF. The DNA for the CDR3 is TGTGCCAGCAGCACACAGAATGGACCCTATAGCAATCAGCCCCAGCATTTT. V is TRBV7-9 and J is TRBJ1-5; D gene unclear. The germline CDR1 and CDR2 sequences are SEHNR and FQNEAQ (reference sequence). With 5 bases removed from V and 0 bases from J, the gap between germline ends came to 17 bases. The CDR3 is 17 amino acids.

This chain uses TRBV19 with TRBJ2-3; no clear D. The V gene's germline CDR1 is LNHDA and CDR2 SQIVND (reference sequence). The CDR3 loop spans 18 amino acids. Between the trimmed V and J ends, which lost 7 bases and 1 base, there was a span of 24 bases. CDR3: CASKPHLREYVGTDTQYF. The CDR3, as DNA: TGTGCCAGTAAACCCCACTTACGAGAGTATGTCGGCACAGATACGCAGTATTTT.

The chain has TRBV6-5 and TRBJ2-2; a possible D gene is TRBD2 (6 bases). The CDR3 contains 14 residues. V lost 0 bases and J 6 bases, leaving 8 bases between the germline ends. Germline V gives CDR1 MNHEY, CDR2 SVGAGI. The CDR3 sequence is CASSYSGGPGELFF. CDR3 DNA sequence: TGTGCCAGCAGTTACTCGGGGGGACCCGGGGAGCTGTTTTTT.

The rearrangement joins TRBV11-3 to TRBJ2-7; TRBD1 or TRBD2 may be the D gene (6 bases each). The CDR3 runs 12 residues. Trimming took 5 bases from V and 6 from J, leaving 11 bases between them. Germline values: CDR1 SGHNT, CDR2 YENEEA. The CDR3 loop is CASSPEGGEQYF. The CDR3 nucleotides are TGTGCCAGCAGCCCCGAGGGGGGCGAGCAGTACTTC.

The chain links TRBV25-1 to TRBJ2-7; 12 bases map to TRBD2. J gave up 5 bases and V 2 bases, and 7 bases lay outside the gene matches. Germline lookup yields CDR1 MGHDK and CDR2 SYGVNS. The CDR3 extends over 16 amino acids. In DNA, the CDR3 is TGTGCCAGCAGTGAAAACCGACTAGCGGGGGACGACGAGCAGTACTTC. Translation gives CASSENRLAGDDEQYF.

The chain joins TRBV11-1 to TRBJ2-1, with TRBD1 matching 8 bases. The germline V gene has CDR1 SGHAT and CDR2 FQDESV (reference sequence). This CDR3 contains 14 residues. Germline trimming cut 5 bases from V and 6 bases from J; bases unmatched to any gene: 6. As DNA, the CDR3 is TGTGCCAGCAGCCGGACAGGGAACCGCAATGAGCAGTTCTTC. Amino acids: CASSRTGNRNEQFF.

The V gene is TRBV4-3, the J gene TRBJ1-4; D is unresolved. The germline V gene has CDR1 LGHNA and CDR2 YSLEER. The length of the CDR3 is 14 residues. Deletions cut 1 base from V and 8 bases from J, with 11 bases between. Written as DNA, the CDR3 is TGCGCCAGCAGCCAAGTTGTTTGGTCGGAAAAACTGTTTTTT. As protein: CASSQVVWSEKLFF.

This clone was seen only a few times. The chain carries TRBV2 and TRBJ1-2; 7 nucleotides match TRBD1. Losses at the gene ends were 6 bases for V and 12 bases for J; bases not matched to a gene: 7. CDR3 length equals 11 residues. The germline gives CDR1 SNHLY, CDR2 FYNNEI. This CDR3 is CASRVTGVNTF. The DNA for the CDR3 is TGTGCCAGCAGAGTAACAGGGGTGAACACCTTC.

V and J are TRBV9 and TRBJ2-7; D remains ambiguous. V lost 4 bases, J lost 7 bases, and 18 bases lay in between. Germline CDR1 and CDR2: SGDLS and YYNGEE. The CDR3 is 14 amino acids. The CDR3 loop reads CASSSPLANGEQYV. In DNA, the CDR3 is TGTGCCAGCAGCTCGCCTTTAGCTAATGGGGAGCAGTACGTC.

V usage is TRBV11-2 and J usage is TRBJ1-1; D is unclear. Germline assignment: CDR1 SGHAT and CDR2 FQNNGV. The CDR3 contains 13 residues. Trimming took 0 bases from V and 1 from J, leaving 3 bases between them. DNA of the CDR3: TGTGCCAGCAGCTTAGACAAGAACACTGAAGCTTTCTTT. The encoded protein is CASSLDKNTEAFF.

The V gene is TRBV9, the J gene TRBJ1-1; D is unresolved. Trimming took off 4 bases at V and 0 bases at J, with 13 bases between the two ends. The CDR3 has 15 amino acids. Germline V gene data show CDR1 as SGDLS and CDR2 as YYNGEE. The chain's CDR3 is CASSPSHRLNTEAFF. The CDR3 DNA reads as TGTGCCAGCAGCCCCTCCCACCGTTTGAACACTGAAGCTTTCTTT.

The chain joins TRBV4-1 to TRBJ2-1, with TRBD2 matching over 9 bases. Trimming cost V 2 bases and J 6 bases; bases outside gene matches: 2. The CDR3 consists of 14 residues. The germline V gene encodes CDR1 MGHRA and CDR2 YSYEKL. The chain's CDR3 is CASSQTSGPNEQFF. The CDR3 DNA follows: TGCGCCAGCAGCCAAACTAGCGGGCCCAATGAGCAGTTCTTC.

The CDR3 region is CASSLTGYGYTF. CDR3 in DNA: TGTGCCAGCAGCTTGACAGGGTATGGCTACACCTTC. This rearrangement joins TRBV13 to TRBJ1-2; 7 bases match TRBD1. CDR3 length: 12 amino acids. CDR1 and CDR2 from the germline V gene are PRHDT and FYEKMQ (reference sequence). V was clipped by 3 bases and J by 5 bases; unmatched bases: 0. Variable domain in full (rest from reference TRBV13 and TRBJ1-2): AAGVIQSPRHLIKEKRETATLKCYPIPRHDTVYWYQQGPGQDPQFLISFYEKMQSDKGSIPDRFSAQQFSDYHSELNMSSLELGDSALYFCASSLTGYGYTFGSGTRLTVV.

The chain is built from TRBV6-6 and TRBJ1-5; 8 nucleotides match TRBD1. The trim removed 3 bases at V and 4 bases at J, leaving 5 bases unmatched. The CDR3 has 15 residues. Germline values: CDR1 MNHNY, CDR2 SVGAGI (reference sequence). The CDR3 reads CASSYPTGENQPQHF. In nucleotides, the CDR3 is TGTGCCAGCAGTTATCCGACAGGGGAGAATCAGCCCCAGCATTTT.